These T cell receptor beta chains were read from a single sample in a study of cytomegalovirus exposure and HLA in healthy donors. Sequencing was performed with immunoSEQ multiplex PCR; in TCRdb, only in-frame clones are kept and a portion is missing. This table holds about 120,000 clones, around 66% found once. The sequenced sample consisted of PBMCs. The receptor source for this set is a man younger than 35 in good health and CMV-seronegative. Both conserved end residues are part of each CDR3. Fields, in order: V gene, D gene, CDR3 length, CDR3 protein. The D gene is left open where the match is weak.

V: TRBV5-6
D: -
length: 14
CDR3: CASSLVDSPHTQYF

V: TRBV5-1
D: -
length: 12
CDR3: CASKGRALEAFF

V: TRBV5-6
D: -
length: 14
CDR3: CASSFRQRSYEQYF

V: TRBV5-8
D: TRBD2
length: 15
CDR3: CASSSGTSGQETQYF

V: TRBV28
D: TRBD1
length: 14
CDR3: CASSPPRGPQPQHF

V: TRBV28
D: -
length: 14
CDR3: CASTEVATNEKLFF

V: TRBV6-5
D: -
length: 15
CDR3: CASRSGHSSNQPQHF

V: TRBV7-9
D: TRBD2
length: 17
CDR3: CASSLLPSGARADTQYF

V: TRBV4-1
D: TRBD2
length: 17
CDR3: CASSHSPSTRGENIQYF

V: TRBV29-1
D: TRBD1
length: 15
CDR3: CSVEIRNRGFTQQYF

V: TRBV10-3
D: TRBD2
length: 13
CDR3: CAIKAGESYEQYF

V: TRBV5-5
D: -
length: 12
CDR3: CASSVALEEQFF

V: TRBV27
D: TRBD2
length: 16
CDR3: CASSLLAGVNTGELFF

V: TRBV27
D: -
length: 14
CDR3: CASIRATGTYEQYF

V: TRBV29-1
D: -
length: 15
CDR3: CSVQGTQSSYNEQFF

V: TRBV27
D: -
length: 13
CDR3: CASRVGGGGTQYF

V: TRBV5-1
D: TRBD2
length: 14
CDR3: CASSLTGGYNEQFF

V: TRBV9
D: TRBD1
length: 16
CDR3: CASSGQTGGPGNTIYF

V: TRBV5-1
D: TRBD1
length: 15
CDR3: CASSPTRDRHYEQYF

V: TRBV19
D: -
length: 15
CDR3: CASSMLTHQGQPQHF

V: TRBV30
D: -
length: 13
CDR3: CACGGLGSYEQYF

V: TRBV11-2
D: -
length: 18
CDR3: CASRAFGGDGKMNTEAFF

V: TRBV2
D: -
length: 13
CDR3: CASSPRGGYGYTF

V: TRBV18
D: -
length: 15
CDR3: CASSTIAGGGTEAFF

V: TRBV11-2
D: TRBD1
length: 13
CDR3: CASSFYRGYGYTF

V: TRBV5-1
D: TRBD1
length: 17
CDR3: CASSLGTGASRVPEQYF

V: TRBV6-5
D: -
length: 13
CDR3: CASSYLGGGGYTF

V: TRBV28
D: -
length: 16
CDR3: CASSSRPGGAAHGYTF

V: TRBV25-1
D: TRBD2
length: 14
CDR3: CASSELTSVNEQFF

V: TRBV6-5
D: TRBD1
length: 14
CDR3: CASSYSTGGPEAFF

V: TRBV27
D: -
length: 13
CDR3: CAGPGESSNEQYF

V: TRBV15
D: -
length: 13
CDR3: CATSSRGDYGYTF

V: TRBV6-5
D: -
length: 12
CDR3: CASSPGEKKLFF

V: TRBV6-5
D: -
length: 14
CDR3: CASSYSTGNTEAFF

V: TRBV7-6
D: -
length: 13
CDR3: CASSPQASGELFF

V: TRBV5-4
D: TRBD2
length: 17
CDR3: CASSHGTSGGSTDTQYF

V: TRBV10-1
D: -
length: 16
CDR3: CASSPGGLLNTGELFF

V: TRBV4-2
D: TRBD2
length: 15
CDR3: CASSQELAGAREQFF

V: TRBV27
D: -
length: 14
CDR3: CASRGRLAKNIQYF

V: TRBV7-9
D: TRBD1
length: 17
CDR3: CASSTLRTGRYQETQYF

V: TRBV25-1
D: -
length: 12
CDR3: CASRDRLAEAFF

V: TRBV6-4
D: -
length: 14
CDR3: CASSETLAKNIQYF